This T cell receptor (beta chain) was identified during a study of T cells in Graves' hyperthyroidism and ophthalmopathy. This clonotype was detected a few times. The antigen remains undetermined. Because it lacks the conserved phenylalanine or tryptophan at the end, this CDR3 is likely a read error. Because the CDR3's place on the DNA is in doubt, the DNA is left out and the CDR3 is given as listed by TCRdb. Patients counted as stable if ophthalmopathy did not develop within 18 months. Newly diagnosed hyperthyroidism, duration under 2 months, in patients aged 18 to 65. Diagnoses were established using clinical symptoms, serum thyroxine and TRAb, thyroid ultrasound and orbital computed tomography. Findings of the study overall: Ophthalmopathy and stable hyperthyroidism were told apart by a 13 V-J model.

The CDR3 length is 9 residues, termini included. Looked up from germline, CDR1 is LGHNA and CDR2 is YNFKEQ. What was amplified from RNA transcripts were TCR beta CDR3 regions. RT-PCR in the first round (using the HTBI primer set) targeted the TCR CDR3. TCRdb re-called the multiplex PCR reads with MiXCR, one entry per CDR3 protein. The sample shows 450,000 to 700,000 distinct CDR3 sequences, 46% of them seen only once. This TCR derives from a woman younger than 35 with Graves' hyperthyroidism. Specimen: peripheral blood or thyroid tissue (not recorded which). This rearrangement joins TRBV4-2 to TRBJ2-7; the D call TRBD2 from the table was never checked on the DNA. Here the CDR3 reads CASSQGLAG.